What follows are 7 T cell receptor beta chains derived from one specimen sequenced in a study of blood T cell repertoires in COVID-19. Clones were sequenced by immunoSEQ multiplex PCR, and TCRdb holds only the in-frame ones, with some missing. The sample yields 90,000 to 100,000 clones, 65% to 90% seen once. The sample taken for sequencing was peripheral blood. The receptors come from a man aged 55 to 70 with acute or convalescent COVID-19.

This clone has only a few counts. The chain is built from TRBV19 and TRBJ1-3; 8 bases match TRBD1. CDR3 length: 16 residues. CDR1 is LNHDA, CDR2 SQIVND, per germline (reference sequence). After removal of 5 bases from V and 0 bases from J, the junction contained 6 bases not matched to a gene. CDR3 sequence (DNA): TGTGCCAGTAGTGTTCGACAGGGGAGCTCTGGAAACACCATATATTTT. Translated: CASSVRQGSSGNTIYF.

V is TRBV6-6 and J is TRBJ2-3; D might be TRBD1 (6 bases). The CDR3 has 16 residues. Trimming left V 0 bases short and J 1 base short, with 11 bases between. Germline CDR1 MNHNY, CDR2 SVGAGI (reference sequence). CDR3 loop: CASSYSTGAGTDTQYF. CDR3 DNA: TGTGCCAGCAGTTACTCGACAGGAGCTGGCACAGATACGCAGTATTTT.

The chain uses TRBV25-1 and TRBJ2-1, with TRBD2 identical over 7 bases. The CDR3 contains 14 residues. The germline CDR1 and CDR2 sequences are MGHDK and SYGVNS. The V and J ends lost 5 bases and 6 bases, in that order; junction bases with no gene match: 7. The CDR3 sequence: CASSRSGDSNEQFF. DNA of the CDR3: TGTGCCAGCAGTAGGAGCGGGGATTCCAATGAGCAGTTCTTC.

A single count supports this clone. This chain links TRBV6-5 with TRBJ2-1; 7 nucleotides align to TRBD1. V trimming: 3 bases; J trimming: 6 bases; junction bases outside the gene matches: 5. The germline V gene has CDR1 MNHEY and CDR2 SVGAGI. This CDR3 comprises 14 residues. In nucleotides, the CDR3 is TGTGCCAGCAGTTATAACCGGGACAGCAATGAGCAGTTCTTC. Residues: CASSYNRDSNEQFF.

The CDR3: CASSTNLQGSYEQYF. CDR3 sequence (DNA): TGTGCCAGCAGCACAAATCTACAGGGTTCCTACGAGCAGTACTTC. The chain links TRBV7-2 to TRBJ2-7, with D maybe TRBD1 (6 bases). This CDR3 comprises 15 residues. Germline V CDR1 and CDR2: SGHTA, FQGNSA. V lost 5 bases and J 1 base, leaving 15 bases between the germline ends.

The V call is TRBV9, the J call TRBJ1-1; no reliable D call. The germline gives CDR1 SGDLS, CDR2 YYNGEE. The CDR3 sequence is 12 residues long. Trimming removed 3 bases from V and 9 bases from J, with 12 bases in between. In DNA form, the CDR3 reads TGTGCCAGCAGCGCACCTACGATCCAAGCTTTCTTT. Its protein is CASSAPTIQAFF.

This chain joins TRBV18 and TRBJ2-3; a possible D gene is TRBD1 (6 bases). V was shortened by 0 bases and J by 4 bases, with 11 bases between the two germline ends. The CDR3 has 15 amino acids. Germline V CDR1 and CDR2: KGHSH, LQKENI. CDR3 loop: CASSPPSRGADTQYF. As DNA, the CDR3 is TGTGCCAGCTCACCACCGTCCAGGGGTGCAGATACGCAGTATTTT. Based on the CDR3 plus reference TRBV18 and TRBJ2-3, the full variable domain is NAGVMQNPRHLVRRRGQEARLRCSPMKGHSHVYWYRQLPEEGLKFMVYLQKENIIDESGMPKERFSAEFPKEGPSILRIQQVVRGDSAAYFCASSPPSRGADTQYFGPGTRLTVL.